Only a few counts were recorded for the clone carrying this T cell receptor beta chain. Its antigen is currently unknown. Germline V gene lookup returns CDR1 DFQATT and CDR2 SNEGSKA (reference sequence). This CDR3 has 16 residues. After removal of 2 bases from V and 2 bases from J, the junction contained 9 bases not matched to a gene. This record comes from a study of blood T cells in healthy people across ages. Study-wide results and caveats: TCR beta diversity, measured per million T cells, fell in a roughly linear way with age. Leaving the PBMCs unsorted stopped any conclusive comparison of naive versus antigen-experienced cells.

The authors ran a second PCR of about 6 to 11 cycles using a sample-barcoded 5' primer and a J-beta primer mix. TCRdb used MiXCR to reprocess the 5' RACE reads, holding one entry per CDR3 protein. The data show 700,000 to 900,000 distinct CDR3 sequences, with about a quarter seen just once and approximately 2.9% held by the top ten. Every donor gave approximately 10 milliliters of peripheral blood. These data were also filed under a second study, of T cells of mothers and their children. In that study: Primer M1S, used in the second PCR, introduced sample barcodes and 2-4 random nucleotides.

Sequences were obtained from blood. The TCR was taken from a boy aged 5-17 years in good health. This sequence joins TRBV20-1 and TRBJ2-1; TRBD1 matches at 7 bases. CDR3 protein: CSARPRTGETYNEQFF. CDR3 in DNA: TGCAGTGCTAGACCCCGGACAGGAGAAACCTACAATGAGCAGTTCTTC.